The 2 T cell receptor beta chains given below trace back to one sample, sequenced in a study of T cells in women clearing cervical HPV infection. This table comes from immunoSEQ multiplex PCR, and its TCRdb copy is limited to in-frame clones, with some not included. Its listing shows around 23,000 clones. Sequenced material: blood buffy coat. Receptor source: a woman between 18 and 70 years old with a cervical HPV16 infection that either progressed to CIN3+ or cleared (not recorded which).

Concerning this clone: The read ends 3 residues early relative to the CDR3; the germline J gene fills the gap. The chain is built from TRBV7-9 and TRBJ1-4, with D unresolved. The germline CDR1 and CDR2 sequences are SEHNR and FQNEAQ (reference sequence). Trimming left V 0 bases short and J 3 bases short, with 5 bases between. The CDR3 spans 14 residues. The CDR3 region is CASSLAQANEKLFF. Partial CDR3 DNA: TGTGCCAGCAGCTTAGCGCAGGCTAATGAAAAA. Variable domain in full (rest from reference TRBV7-9 and TRBJ1-4): DTGVSQNPRHKITKRGQNVTFRCDPISEHNRLYWYRQTLGQGPEFLTYFQNEAQLEKSRLLSDRFSAERPKGSFSTLEIQRTEQGDSAMYLCASSLAQANEKLFFGSGTQLSVL.

Comments on this clone: The read terminates 3 residues before the CDR3 end, so the remaining end is supplied by the germline J gene. V is TRBV10-3 and J is TRBJ2-7; 7 bases match TRBD2. CDR3 size: 14 residues. Germline CDR1 and CDR2: ENHRY and SYGVKD. Unmatched junction bases numbered 5, after V lost 6 bases and J lost 0 bases. This CDR3 is CAIRRGGASYEQYF. Incomplete CDR3 DNA: TGTGCCATCAGGAGGGGAGGGGCCTCCTACGAG.